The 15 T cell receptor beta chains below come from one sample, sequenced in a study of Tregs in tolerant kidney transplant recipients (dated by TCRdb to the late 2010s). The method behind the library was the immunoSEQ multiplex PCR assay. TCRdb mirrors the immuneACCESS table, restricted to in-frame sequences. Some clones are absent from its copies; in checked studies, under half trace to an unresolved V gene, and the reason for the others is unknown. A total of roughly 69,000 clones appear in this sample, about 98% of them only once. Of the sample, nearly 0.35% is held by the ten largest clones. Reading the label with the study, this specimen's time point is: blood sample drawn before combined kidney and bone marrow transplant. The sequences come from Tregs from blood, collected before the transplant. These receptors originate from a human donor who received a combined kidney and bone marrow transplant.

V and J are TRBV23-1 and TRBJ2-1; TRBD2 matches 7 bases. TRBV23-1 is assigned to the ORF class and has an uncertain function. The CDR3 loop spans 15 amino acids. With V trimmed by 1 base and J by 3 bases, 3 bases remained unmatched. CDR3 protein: CASSQFRGDYNEQFF. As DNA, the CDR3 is TGCGCCAGCAGTCAATTTCGGGGGGACTACAATGAGCAGTTCTTC.

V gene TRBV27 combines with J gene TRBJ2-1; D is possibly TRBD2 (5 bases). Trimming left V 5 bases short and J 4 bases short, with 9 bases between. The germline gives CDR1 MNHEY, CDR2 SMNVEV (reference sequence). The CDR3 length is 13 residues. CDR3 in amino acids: CASSRSGYNEQFF. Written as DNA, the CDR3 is TGTGCCAGCAGTCGCTCGGGATACAATGAGCAGTTCTTC.

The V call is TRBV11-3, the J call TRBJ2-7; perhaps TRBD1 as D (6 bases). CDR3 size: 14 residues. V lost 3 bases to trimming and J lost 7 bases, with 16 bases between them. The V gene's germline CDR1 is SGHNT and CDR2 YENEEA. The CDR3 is CASSFITGQSEQYF. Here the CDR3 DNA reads TGTGCCAGCAGCTTTATAACAGGGCAAAGTGAGCAGTACTTC. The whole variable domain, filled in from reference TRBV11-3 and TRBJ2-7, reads EAGVVQSPRYKIIEKKQPVAFWCNPISGHNTLYWYLQNLGQGPELLIRYENEEAVDDSQLPKDRFSAERLKGVDSTLKIQPAELGDSAVYLCASSFITGQSEQYFGPGTRLTVT.

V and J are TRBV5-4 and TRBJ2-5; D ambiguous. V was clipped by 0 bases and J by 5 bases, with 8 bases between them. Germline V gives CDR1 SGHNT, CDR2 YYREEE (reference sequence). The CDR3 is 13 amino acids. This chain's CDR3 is CASSLGWRETQYF. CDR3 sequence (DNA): TGTGCCAGCAGCTTGGGGTGGCGGGAGACCCAGTACTTC.

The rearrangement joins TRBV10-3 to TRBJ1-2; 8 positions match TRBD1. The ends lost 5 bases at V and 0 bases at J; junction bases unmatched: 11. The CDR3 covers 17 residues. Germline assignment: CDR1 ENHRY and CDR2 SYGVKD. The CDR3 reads CAISPTGTGAPNYGYTF. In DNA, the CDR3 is TGTGCCATCAGTCCTACCGGGACAGGCGCCCCTAACTATGGCTACACCTTC.

The CDR3 region is CASSHWTGGNNEQFF. The CDR3 DNA is TGCGCCAGCAGCCACTGGACAGGGGGCAATAATGAGCAGTTCTTC. The V gene is TRBV4-1, the J gene TRBJ2-1, with 11 bases that match TRBD1. The CDR3 is made up of 15 amino acids. The junction had 5 bases not matched to a gene; V was cut back by 3 bases and J by 7 bases. Germline lookup yields CDR1 MGHRA and CDR2 YSYEKL.

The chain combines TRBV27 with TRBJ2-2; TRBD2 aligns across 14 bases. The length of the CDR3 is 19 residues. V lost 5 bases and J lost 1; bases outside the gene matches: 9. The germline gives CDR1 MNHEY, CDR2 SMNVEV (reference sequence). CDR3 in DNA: TGTGCCAGCAGTAGGGTGAGACTAGCGGGGGGGATGAACACCGGGGAGCTGTTTTTT. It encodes CASSRVRLAGGMNTGELFF.

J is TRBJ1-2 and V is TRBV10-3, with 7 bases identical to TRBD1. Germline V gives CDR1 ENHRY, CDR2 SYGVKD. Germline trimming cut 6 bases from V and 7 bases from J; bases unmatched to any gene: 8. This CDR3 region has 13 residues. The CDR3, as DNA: TGTGCCATCAGCCCGGGACAGATCGGTGGCTACACCTTC. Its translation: CAISPGQIGGYTF.

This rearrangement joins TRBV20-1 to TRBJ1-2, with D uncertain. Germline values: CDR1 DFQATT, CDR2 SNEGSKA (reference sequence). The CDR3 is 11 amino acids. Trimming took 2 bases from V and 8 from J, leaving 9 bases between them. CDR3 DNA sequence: TGCAGTGCTAGAAGCTACGGGGGCTACACCTTC. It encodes CSARSYGGYTF.

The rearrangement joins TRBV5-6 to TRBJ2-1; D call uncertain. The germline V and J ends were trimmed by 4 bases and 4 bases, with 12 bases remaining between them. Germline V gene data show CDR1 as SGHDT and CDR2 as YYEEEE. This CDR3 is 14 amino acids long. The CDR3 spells CASSPLQRYNEQFF. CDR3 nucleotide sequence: TGTGCCAGCAGCCCGCTCCAGCGTTACAATGAGCAGTTCTTC.

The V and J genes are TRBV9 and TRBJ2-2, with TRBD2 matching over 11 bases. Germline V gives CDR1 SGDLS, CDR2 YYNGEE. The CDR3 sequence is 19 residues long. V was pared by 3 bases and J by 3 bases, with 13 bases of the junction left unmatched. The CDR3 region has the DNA TGTGCCAGCAGCGGTTTTCATAGCGGGAGGGCCGTCGACACCGGGGAGCTGTTTTTT. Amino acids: CASSGFHSGRAVDTGELFF.

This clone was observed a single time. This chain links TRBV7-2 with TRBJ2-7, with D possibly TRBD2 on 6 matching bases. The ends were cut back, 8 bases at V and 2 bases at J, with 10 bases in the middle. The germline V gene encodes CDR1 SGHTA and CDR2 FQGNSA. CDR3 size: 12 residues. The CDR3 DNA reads TGTGCCAGCGGCCGCGGGACCTACGAGCAGTACTTC. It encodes CASGRGTYEQYF.

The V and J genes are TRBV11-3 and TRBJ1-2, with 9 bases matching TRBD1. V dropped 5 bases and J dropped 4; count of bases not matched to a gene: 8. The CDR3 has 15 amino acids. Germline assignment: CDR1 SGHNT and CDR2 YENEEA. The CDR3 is CASSPRTGASYGYTF. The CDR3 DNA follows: TGTGCCAGCAGCCCGCGGACAGGGGCGAGCTATGGCTACACCTTC.

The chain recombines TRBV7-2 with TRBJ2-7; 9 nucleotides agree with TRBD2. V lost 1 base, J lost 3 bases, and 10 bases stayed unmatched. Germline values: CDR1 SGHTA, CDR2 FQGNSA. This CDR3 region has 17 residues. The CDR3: CASSLVLQGREGYEQYF. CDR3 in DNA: TGTGCCAGCAGCTTAGTTCTCCAGGGGCGGGAGGGCTACGAGCAGTACTTC.

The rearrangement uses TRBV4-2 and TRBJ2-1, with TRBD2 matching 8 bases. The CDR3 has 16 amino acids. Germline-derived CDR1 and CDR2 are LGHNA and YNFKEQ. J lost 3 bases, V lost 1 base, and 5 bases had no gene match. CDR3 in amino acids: CASSQGIAGNYNEQFF. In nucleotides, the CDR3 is TGTGCCAGCAGCCAAGGTATAGCGGGAAACTACAATGAGCAGTTCTTC.